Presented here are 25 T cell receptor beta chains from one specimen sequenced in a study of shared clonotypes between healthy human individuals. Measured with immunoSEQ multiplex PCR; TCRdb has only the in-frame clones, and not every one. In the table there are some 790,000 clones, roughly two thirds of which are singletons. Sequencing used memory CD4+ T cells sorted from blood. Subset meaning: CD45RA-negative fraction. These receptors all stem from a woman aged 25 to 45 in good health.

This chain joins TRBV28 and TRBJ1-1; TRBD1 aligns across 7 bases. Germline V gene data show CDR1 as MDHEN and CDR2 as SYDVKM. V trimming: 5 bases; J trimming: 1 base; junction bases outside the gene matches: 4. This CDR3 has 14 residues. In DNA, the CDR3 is TGTGCCAGCAGTCCAAGGGACAGGAACACTGAAGCTTTCTTT. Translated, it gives CASSPRDRNTEAFF.

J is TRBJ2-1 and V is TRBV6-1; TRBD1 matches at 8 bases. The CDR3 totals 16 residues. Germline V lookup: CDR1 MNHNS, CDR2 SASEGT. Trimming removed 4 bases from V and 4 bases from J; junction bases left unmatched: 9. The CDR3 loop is CASSAQGQAIYNEQFF. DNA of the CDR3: TGTGCCAGCAGTGCTCAGGGACAGGCAATTTACAATGAGCAGTTCTTC.

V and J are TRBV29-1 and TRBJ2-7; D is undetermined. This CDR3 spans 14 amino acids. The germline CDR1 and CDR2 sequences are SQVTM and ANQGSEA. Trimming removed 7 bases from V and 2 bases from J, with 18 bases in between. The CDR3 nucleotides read TGCAGCGCCTATCAGAACTCTCGGCCCTACGAGCAGTACTTC. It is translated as CSAYQNSRPYEQYF.

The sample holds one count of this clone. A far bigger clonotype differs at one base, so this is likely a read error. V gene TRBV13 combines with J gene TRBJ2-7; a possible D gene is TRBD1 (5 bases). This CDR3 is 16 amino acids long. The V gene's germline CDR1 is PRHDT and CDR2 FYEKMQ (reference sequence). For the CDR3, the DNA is TGTACCAGCAGTCACGCCCTCGCGGCAGGGTTGGACGAGCAGTACTTC. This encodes CTSSHALAAGLDEQYF.

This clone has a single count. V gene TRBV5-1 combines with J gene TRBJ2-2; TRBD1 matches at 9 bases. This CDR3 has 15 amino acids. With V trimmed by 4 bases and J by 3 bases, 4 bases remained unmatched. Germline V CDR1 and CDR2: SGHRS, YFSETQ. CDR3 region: CASSRRTGDTGELFF. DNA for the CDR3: TGCGCCAGCAGCCGCCGGACAGGGGACACCGGGGAGCTGTTTTTT.

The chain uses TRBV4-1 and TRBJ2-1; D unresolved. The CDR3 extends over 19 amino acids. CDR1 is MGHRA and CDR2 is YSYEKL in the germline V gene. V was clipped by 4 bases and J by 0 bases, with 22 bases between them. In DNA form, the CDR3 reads TGCGCCAGCAGCCTAGGATCGGGCTCGGGCTCTAGCTCCTACAATGAGCAGTTCTTC. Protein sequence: CASSLGSGSGSSSYNEQFF.

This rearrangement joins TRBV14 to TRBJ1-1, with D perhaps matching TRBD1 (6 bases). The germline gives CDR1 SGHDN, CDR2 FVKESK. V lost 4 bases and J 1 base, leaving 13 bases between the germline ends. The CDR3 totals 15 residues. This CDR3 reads CASSPGQLRNTEAFF. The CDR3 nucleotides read TGTGCCAGCAGCCCTGGACAGCTCCGGAACACTGAAGCTTTCTTT.

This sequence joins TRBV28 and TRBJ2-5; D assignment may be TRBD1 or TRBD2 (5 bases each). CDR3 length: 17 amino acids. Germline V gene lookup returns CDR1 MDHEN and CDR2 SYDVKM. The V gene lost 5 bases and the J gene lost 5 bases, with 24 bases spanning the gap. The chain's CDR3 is CASSPLGPGPGWETQYF. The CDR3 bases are TGTGCCAGCAGTCCTCTCGGTCCGGGACCTGGATGGGAGACCCAGTACTTC.

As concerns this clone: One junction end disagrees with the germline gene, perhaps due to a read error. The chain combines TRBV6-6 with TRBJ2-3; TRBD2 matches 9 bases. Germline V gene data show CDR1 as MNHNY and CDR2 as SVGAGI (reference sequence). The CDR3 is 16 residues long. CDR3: CASSDSGGGGTDTQYF. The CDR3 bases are TGTGCCAGCAGTGACTCGGGCGGGGGGGGCACAGATACGCAGTATTTT.

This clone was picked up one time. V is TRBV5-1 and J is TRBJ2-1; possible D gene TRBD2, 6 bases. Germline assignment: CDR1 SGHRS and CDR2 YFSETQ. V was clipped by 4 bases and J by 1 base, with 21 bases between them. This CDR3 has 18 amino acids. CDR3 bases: TGCGCCAGCAGCACGGGAGCTCTCTCTGGGAGATCCTACAATGAGCAGTTCTTC. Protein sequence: CASSTGALSGRSYNEQFF.

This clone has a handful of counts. The CDR3 region has the DNA TGTGCCAGCAGTTACACGACAGGGTTAACTGAAGCTTTCTTT. This codes for CASSYTTGLTEAFF. The chain has TRBV6-6 and TRBJ1-1, with 7 bases identical to TRBD1. Per germline, CDR1 MNHNY and CDR2 SVGAGI (reference sequence). After removal of 2 bases from V and 5 bases from J, the junction contained 5 bases not matched to a gene. The CDR3 has 14 amino acids.

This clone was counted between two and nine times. This CDR3 reads CASTDYNEQFF. In nucleotides, the CDR3 is TGTGCCAGCACGGACTACAATGAGCAGTTCTTC. The chain carries TRBV27 and TRBJ2-1; no firm D call. This CDR3 contains 11 residues. Germline V gene data show CDR1 as MNHEY and CDR2 as SMNVEV (reference sequence). V gave up 7 bases and J gave up 3 bases, with 4 bases separating them.

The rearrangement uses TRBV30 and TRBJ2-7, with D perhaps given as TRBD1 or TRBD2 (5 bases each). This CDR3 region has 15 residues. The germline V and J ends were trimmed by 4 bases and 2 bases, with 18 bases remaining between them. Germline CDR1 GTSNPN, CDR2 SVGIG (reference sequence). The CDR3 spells CAWTEGDPTAYEQYF. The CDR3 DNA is TGTGCCTGGACAGAAGGGGACCCCACTGCCTACGAGCAGTACTTC.

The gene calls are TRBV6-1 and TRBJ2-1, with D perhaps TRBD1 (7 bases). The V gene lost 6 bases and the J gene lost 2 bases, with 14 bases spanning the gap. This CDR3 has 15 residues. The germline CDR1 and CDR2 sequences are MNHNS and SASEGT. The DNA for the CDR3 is TGTGCCAGCAGGGGCAGGGGGGATACCTACAATGAGCAGTTCTTC. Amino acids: CASRGRGDTYNEQFF.

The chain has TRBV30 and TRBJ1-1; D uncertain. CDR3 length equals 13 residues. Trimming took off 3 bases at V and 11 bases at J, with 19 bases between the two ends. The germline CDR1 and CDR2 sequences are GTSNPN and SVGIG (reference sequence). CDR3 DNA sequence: TGTGCCTGGAGAGCCGCGGGCCTCTCGGAGGCTTTCTTT. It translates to CAWRAAGLSEAFF.

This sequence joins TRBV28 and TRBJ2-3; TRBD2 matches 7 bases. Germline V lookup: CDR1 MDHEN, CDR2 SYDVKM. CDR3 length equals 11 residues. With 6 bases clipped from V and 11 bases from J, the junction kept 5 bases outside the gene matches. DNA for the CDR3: TGTGCCAGCAGCCTCCAGCGGGGGCAGTATTTT. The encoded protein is CASSLQRGQYF.

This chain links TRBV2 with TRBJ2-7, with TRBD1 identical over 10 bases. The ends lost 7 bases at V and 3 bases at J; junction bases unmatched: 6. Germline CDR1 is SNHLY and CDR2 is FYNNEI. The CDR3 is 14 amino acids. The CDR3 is CASNLGTGVYEQYF. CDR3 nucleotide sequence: TGTGCCAGCAATCTGGGGACAGGGGTCTACGAGCAGTACTTC.

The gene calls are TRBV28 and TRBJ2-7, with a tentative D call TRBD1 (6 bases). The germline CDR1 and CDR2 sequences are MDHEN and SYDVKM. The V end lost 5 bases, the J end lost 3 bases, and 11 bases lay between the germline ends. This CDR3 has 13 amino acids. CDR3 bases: TGTGCCAGCAGTCAGGGGCCCCACTACGAGCAGTACTTC. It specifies CASSQGPHYEQYF.

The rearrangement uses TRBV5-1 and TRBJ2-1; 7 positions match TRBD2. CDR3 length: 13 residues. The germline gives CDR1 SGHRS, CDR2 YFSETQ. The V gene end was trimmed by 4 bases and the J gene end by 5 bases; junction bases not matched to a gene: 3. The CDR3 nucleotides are TGCGCCAGCAGCATTACTAGCGACAATGAGCAGTTCTTC. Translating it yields CASSITSDNEQFF.

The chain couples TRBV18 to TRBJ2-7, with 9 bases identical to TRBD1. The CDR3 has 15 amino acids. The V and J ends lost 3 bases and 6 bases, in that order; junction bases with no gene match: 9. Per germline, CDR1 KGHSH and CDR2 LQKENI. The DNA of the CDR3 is TGTGCCAGCTCACCCCAGGGACAGGGAAGGCTCGAGCAGTACTTC. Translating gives CASSPQGQGRLEQYF.

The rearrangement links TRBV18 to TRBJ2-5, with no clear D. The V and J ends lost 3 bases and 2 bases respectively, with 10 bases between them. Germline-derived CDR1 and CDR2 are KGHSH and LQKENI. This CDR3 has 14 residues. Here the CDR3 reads CASSPSRLQETQYF. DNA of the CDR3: TGTGCCAGCTCACCGAGTAGGCTTCAAGAGACCCAGTACTTC.

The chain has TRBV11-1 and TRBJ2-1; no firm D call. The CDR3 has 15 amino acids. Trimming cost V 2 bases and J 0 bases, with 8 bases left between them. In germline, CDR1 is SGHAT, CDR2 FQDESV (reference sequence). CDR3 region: CASSLTTSSYNEQFF. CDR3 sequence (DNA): TGTGCCAGCAGCTTAACCACGAGCTCCTACAATGAGCAGTTCTTC.

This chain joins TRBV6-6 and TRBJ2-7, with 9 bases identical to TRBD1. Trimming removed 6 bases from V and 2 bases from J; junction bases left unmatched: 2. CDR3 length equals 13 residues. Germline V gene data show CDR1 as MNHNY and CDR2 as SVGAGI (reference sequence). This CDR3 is CASRGDRAYEQYF. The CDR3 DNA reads TGTGCCAGCAGGGGGGACAGGGCCTACGAGCAGTACTTC.

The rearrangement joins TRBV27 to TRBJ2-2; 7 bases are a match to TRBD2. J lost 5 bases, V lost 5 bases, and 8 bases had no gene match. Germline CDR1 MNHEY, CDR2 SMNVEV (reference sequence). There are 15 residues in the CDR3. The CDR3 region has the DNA TGTGCCAGCAGTGAGGACTTGGGAGGGACCGGGGAGCTGTTTTTT. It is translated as CASSEDLGGTGELFF.

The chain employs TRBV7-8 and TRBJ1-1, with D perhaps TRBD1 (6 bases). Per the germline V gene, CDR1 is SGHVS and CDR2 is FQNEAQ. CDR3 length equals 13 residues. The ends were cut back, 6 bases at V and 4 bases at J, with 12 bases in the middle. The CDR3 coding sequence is TGTGCCAGCAGACCAGGGGTAGGCACTGAAGCTTTCTTT. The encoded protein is CASRPGVGTEAFF.